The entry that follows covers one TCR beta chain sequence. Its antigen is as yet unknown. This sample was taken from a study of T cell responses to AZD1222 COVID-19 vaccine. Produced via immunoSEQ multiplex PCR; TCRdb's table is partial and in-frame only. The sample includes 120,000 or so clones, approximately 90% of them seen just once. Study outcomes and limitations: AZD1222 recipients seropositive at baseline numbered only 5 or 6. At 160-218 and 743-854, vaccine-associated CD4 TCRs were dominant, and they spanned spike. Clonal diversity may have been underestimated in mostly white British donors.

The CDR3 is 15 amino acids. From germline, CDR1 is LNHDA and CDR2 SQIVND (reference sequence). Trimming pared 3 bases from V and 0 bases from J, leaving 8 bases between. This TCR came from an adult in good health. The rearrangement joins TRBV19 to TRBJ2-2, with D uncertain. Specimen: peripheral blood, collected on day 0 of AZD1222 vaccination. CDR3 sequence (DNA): TGTGCCAGTAGTATTTGGGCCCCGAACACCGGGGAGCTGTTTTTT. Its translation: CASSIWAPNTGELFF.